One T cell receptor beta chain is described in this entry. The CDR3 consists of 16 residues. Germline CDR1 is SGHVT and CDR2 is SQSDAQ. The germline V and J ends were trimmed by 4 bases and 4 bases, with 19 bases remaining between them. A J-beta primer mix and a sample-barcoded 5' primer were used in a second PCR of roughly 7 to 12 cycles. TCRdb redid the calling of the 5' RACE reads with MiXCR, one entry per CDR3 protein. This table has some 690,000 distinct CDR3 sequences, 20% to 25% appearing once. This sample is part of a study of blood T cells in healthy people across ages. This chain links TRBV7-4 with TRBJ1-1; TRBD1 is a possible D gene (5 bases). The source of this sequence is a man in his sixties or seventies in good health. Sequenced material: blood. For the CDR3, the DNA is TGTGCCAGCAGCTCCCCCCTGGGACTGCGGGGCACTGAAGCTTTCTTT. Translation gives CASSSPLGLRGTEAFF.